This T cell receptor beta chain was observed in a study of neurological immune-mediated disorders. Notes on the study in general: Among expanded clones, no CDR3 amino acid sequences were shared across subjects, a pattern suggesting private repertoires in all groups.

This clonotype was counted many times. No antigen is known for it. Germline V gene data show CDR1 as LGHDT and CDR2 as YNNKEL (reference sequence). There are 12 residues in the CDR3. Trimming removed 4 bases at V and 7 bases at J, with 8 bases between. TCRdb reprocessed the 5' RACE reads via MiXCR and lists one record per CDR3 protein. The repertoire holds approximately 65,000 distinct CDR3 sequences, with about 4% as singletons. The chain employs TRBV3-1 and TRBJ2-1; D remains unclear. The sequenced sample was PBMCs. The TCR was taken from a man aged 50 to 60 with multiple sclerosis. The CDR3 loop reads CASSPMGNEQFF. DNA of the CDR3: TGTGCCAGCAGCCCTATGGGGAATGAGCAGTTCTTC.